These T cell receptor beta chains were read from a single sample in a study of T cells in Graves' hyperthyroidism and ophthalmopathy. TCRdb analysed the multiplex PCR reads with MiXCR anew, one entry per CDR3 protein. The data show roughly 400,000 distinct CDR3 sequences, with around 15% seen just once and around 28% held by the top ten. The sample comprised blood. The receptor set was obtained from a man aged 50 or older with Graves' ophthalmopathy. The CDR3 runs from the conserved cysteine through the conserved F or W. Each record gives: V gene, clone size, J gene, D gene, CDR3 length, CDR3 protein, CDR3 DNA. A D gene is named only where the DNA matches it firmly. Clone size is given for some rows only: seen once, a few or many times, or a class if the clone is expanded.

>TRBV20-1|.|TRBJ2-2|.|13
CSARGWVTGELFF
TGCAGTGCTAGGGGGTGGGTTACCGGGGAGCTGTTTTTT
>TRBV20-1|few|TRBJ2-3|.|13
CSARAVGFDTQYF
TGCAGTGCTAGAGCGGTGGGATTCGATACGCAGTATTTT
>TRBV12-3/TRBV12-4|few|TRBJ1-1|.|16
CASSLGGLNTNTEAFF
TGTGCCAGCAGTTTAGGGGGACTGAATACGAACACTGAAGCTTTCTTT
>TRBV5-4|once|TRBJ2-7|TRBD2|16
CASSPGTSVSSYEQYF
TGTGCCAGCAGTCCCGGGACTAGCGTCAGTTCCTACGAGCAGTACTTC
>TRBV18|many|TRBJ1-1|.|14
CASSPQQGTTEAFF
TGTGCCAGCTCACCGCAGCAGGGTACCACTGAAGCTTTCTTT
>TRBV5-1|.|TRBJ2-3|.|15
CASSPTGGYTDTQYF
TGCGCCAGCAGCCCGACCGGGGGATACACAGATACGCAGTATTTT
>TRBV12-3/TRBV12-4|many|TRBJ1-6|TRBD1|14
CASNQDRGFSPLHF
TGTGCCAGCAACCAAGACAGGGGGTTTTCACCCCTCCACTTT
>TRBV20-1|many|TRBJ2-2|TRBD2|18
CSAREGLAGTSNTGELFF
TGCAGTGCTAGGGAGGGACTAGCGGGAACCTCAAACACCGGGGAGCTGTTTTTT
>TRBV7-9|many|TRBJ2-5|.|19
CASSLGSRWRPWDQETQYF
TGTGCCAGCAGCTTAGGAAGTCGATGGCGCCCATGGGACCAAGAGACCCAGTACTTC
>TRBV9|many|TRBJ2-5|TRBD2|17
CASSRGTSGVGQETQYF
TGTGCCAGCAGCCGGGGGACTAGCGGAGTGGGACAAGAGACCCAGTACTTC
>TRBV6-5|many|TRBJ2-7|TRBD2|20
CASSRQRLGTSGGFLYEQYF
TGTGCCAGCAGTCGTCAGCGCCTCGGGACTAGCGGGGGTTTCCTCTACGAGCAGTACTTC
>TRBV28|many|TRBJ1-2|.|14
CASSPKGSDYGYTF
TGTGCCAGCAGTCCTAAGGGTAGCGACTATGGCTACACCTTC
>TRBV5-1|many|TRBJ2-3|.|14
CASSFRRFTDTQYF
TGCGCCAGCAGCTTTCGGCGGTTCACAGATACGCAGTATTTT
>TRBV3-1|many|TRBJ1-4|.|14
CASSPPYGGEKLFF
TGTGCCAGCAGCCCGCCGTATGGCGGTGAAAAACTGTTTTTT
>TRBV5-1|.|TRBJ2-6|.|14
CASTVDSGANVLTF
TGCGCCAGCACAGTCGACTCTGGGGCCAACGTCCTGACTTTC
>TRBV15|.|TRBJ1-1|.|15
CATSRESHQITEAFF
TGTGCCACCAGCAGAGAGTCCCACCAAATCACTGAAGCTTTCTTT
>TRBV4-1|.|TRBJ2-1|.|17
CASSQVLREGQNNEQFF
TGCGCCAGCAGCCAAGTTCTCAGAGAGGGACAAAACAATGAGCAGTTCTTC
>TRBV4-1|.|TRBJ1-1|TRBD1|15
CASSQSGQTNTEAFF
TGCGCCAGCAGCCAATCGGGACAGACGAACACTGAAGCTTTCTTT
>TRBV3-1|many|TRBJ2-2|TRBD1|14
CASSRDRVTGELFF
TGTGCCAGCAGCCGGGACAGGGTCACCGGGGAGCTGTTTTTT
>TRBV6-1|.|TRBJ2-1|TRBD2|20
CASTYTPGTSGRSSYNEQFF
TGTGCCAGCACTTACACTCCCGGGACTAGCGGGAGGAGCTCCTACAATGAGCAGTTCTTC
>TRBV20-1|many|TRBJ2-3|.|10
CGLYTDTQYF
TGCGGCTTGTACACAGATACGCAGTATTTT
>TRBV4-3|.|TRBJ2-3|TRBD2|18
CASSQRLKAGVSTDTQYF
TGCGCCAGCAGCCAACGCCTAAAAGCGGGAGTTAGCACAGATACGCAGTATTTT
>TRBV4-2|many|TRBJ2-5|.|15
CASSRGGGAGETQYF
TGTGCCAGCAGCCGAGGTGGAGGCGCCGGAGAGACCCAGTACTTC
>TRBV2|many|TRBJ1-5|TRBD1|19
CASSFSGQGVAIGNQPQHF
TGTGCCAGCAGTTTCTCCGGACAGGGAGTCGCCATTGGCAATCAGCCCCAGCATTTT
>TRBV13|.|TRBJ2-2|.|16
CASSLGVGLENGELFF
TGTGCCAGCAGCTTAGGCGTGGGGCTGGAGAACGGGGAGCTGTTTTTT